This T cell receptor beta chain derives from a study of blood T cells in healthy people across ages. Ranging in age from about 6 to 90, the donors were healthy Caucasian individuals from Russia. The table lists this clonotype with many counts. What it binds is not known. Trimming left V 8 bases short and J 0 bases short, with 11 bases between. Germline lookup yields CDR1 ENHRY and CDR2 SYGVKD. The CDR3 runs to 13 residues. Notes on the study in general: A strong correlation between TCR beta diversity and naive T cell percentage was seen. Diversity estimates from one million T cells were considered underestimates.

Sample-barcoded 5' priming and a J-beta primer mix drove a second PCR of roughly 6 to 12 cycles. With 12 random nucleotides, a template-switch adaptor tagged each individual cDNA molecule. TCRdb reprocessed the 5' RACE reads with MiXCR, giving one entry per CDR3 protein. This sample has over 600,000 distinct CDR3 sequences, with less than 60% found just once. Material: blood. The sequence was collected from a man older than 75 in good health. The chain combines TRBV10-3 with TRBJ2-7; D gene uncertain. CDR3 sequence (DNA): TGTGCCATCGGTGGGCAGAACTCCTACGAGCAGTACTTC. Protein: CAIGGQNSYEQYF.